The clone carrying this TCR beta chain occurred a few times. This sample was included in a study of early T cells in non-severe SARS-CoV-2 infection. This CDR3 has 12 amino acids. Germline V gives CDR1 ENHRY, CDR2 SYGVKD. V was trimmed by 2 bases and J by 4 bases, leaving 5 bases between them. Individual cDNA molecules carried attached unique molecular identifiers. TCRdb passed the 5' RACE reads through MiXCR, listing each CDR3 protein once. The sample contains approximately 71,000 distinct CDR3 sequences, 10% to 15% of which appear only once. The sample consisted of whole blood. The sequence was collected from an adult who was a healthcare worker with PCR-confirmed SARS-CoV-2 infection or an uninfected control (not recorded which). The chain uses TRBV10-3 and TRBJ2-5; D call uncertain. In nucleotides, the CDR3 is TGTGCCATCAGTGAGCTGGGAGAGACCCAGTACTTC. It is translated as CAISELGETQYF.